These 25 T cell receptor beta chains were sequenced from one sample in a study of metastatic and nonmetastatic thyroid tumors (dated by TCRdb to the early 2020s). No treatment had been received by any patient before thyroid surgery. The library was prepared using PCR. Sequencing was carried out with an Illumina HiSeq 4000. TCRdb trimmed public reads at Q25 via fastp, called clones via MiXCR and kept in-frame beta chains. Counted in this sample were 13,000 or so clones; 25% to 35% of them appeared once. About 12% of the sample goes to the ten largest clones. Specimen: tumor tissue. The receptors shown here come from a female donor with papillary thyroid cancer or a benign thyroid nodule (not recorded which). Some clones in this sample may be carry-over from other donors' samples.

This clone came up once. Since the CDR3 does not end with the conserved phenylalanine or tryptophan, this likely comes from a read error. This chain uses TRBV20-1 with TRBJ1-5; no reliable D call. The germline V gene encodes CDR1 DFQATT and CDR2 SNEGSKA (reference sequence). The CDR3 has 14 amino acids. The V and J ends lost 0 bases and 2 bases respectively, with 8 bases between them. DNA for the CDR3: TGCAGTGCTAGAGATTTGGGAGGCAATCAGCCCCAGCATTCT. Protein: CSARDLGGNQPQHS.

This clone was recorded many times. The CDR3 is CSARRGAGKQFF. CDR3 nucleotide sequence: TGCAGTGCCAGGAGGGGAGCCGGGAAGCAGTTCTTC. The chain recombines TRBV20-1 with TRBJ2-1, with a weak D call TRBD2 (6 bases). The CDR3 contains 12 residues. Trimming took off 6 bases at V and 11 bases at J, with 17 bases between the two ends. Germline lookup yields CDR1 DFQATT and CDR2 SNEGSKA (reference sequence).

This clone came up many times. The genes are TRBV9 and TRBJ2-2; D unresolved. CDR3 length equals 15 residues. Germline CDR1 reads SGDLS; CDR2 reads YYNGEE. The germline V and J ends were trimmed by 0 bases and 0 bases, with 6 bases remaining between them. The chain's CDR3 is CASSVEPSNTGELFF. The DNA of the CDR3 is TGTGCCAGCAGCGTAGAGCCCTCGAACACCGGGGAGCTGTTTTTT.

This clone is medium-sized by share. Other nucleotide sequences in the sample specify the same CDR3. The chain is built from TRBV19 and TRBJ2-2, with a possible D match to TRBD1 (5 bases). The V gene's germline CDR1 is LNHDA and CDR2 SQIVND (reference sequence). Deletions cut 7 bases from V and 5 bases from J, with 17 bases between. CDR3 size: 15 residues. The CDR3 here is CASKQAQKNTGELFF. In DNA form, the CDR3 reads TGTGCCAGTAAACAGGCTCAGAAGAATACCGGGGAGCTGTTTTTT.

This clone is labeled medium-sized. The rearrangement joins TRBV6-2 or TRBV6-3 to TRBJ1-1, with TRBD1 identical over 8 bases. Germline V gives CDR1 MNHEY, CDR2 SVGEGT. This CDR3 has 16 residues. Unmatched junction bases numbered 12, after V lost 8 bases and J lost 1 base. This chain's CDR3 is CASGLPGQAKNTEAFF. CDR3 nucleotide sequence: TGTGCCAGCGGACTTCCGGGACAGGCTAAGAACACTGAAGCTTTCTTT.

There are many counts of this clone. V and J are TRBV28 and TRBJ1-2, with TRBD1 matching 11 bases. The V gene's germline CDR1 is MDHEN and CDR2 SYDVKM. V gave up 5 bases and J gave up 6 bases; unmatched junction bases: 5. The CDR3 length is 14 residues. The CDR3 DNA is TGTGCCAGCAGTCGGGACAGGGGGGTCGATGGCTACACCTTC. Translation gives CASSRDRGVDGYTF.

The sample holds many counts of this clone. V gene TRBV24-1 combines with J gene TRBJ2-7; TRBD1 aligns across 9 bases. Germline lookup yields CDR1 KGHDR and CDR2 SFDVKD. This CDR3 region has 15 residues. V lost 7 bases, J lost 6 bases, and 12 bases stayed unmatched. Here the CDR3 reads CATSLSGTGSIEQYF. The CDR3 bases are TGTGCCACCAGCCTGTCCGGGACAGGGTCCATCGAGCAGTACTTC.

This clone was seen ten or more times. This rearrangement joins TRBV7-8 to TRBJ2-2; tentatively, D is TRBD1 (6 bases). CDR3 size: 15 residues. Germline CDR1 is SGHVS and CDR2 is FQNEAQ. With 6 bases removed from V and 0 bases from J, the gap between germline ends came to 11 bases. DNA for the CDR3: TGTGCCAGCAGACCCGGGACACCGAACACCGGGGAGCTGTTTTTT. Its translation is CASRPGTPNTGELFF. Drawing the rest from reference TRBV7-8 and TRBJ2-2, the complete variable domain is GAGVSQSPRYKVAKRGQDVALRCDPISGHVSLFWYQQALGQGPEFLTYFQNEAQLDKSGLPSDRFFAERPEGSVSTLKIQRTQQEDSAVYLCASRPGTPNTGELFFGEGSRLTVL.

This clone occurred many times. One base away lies a much larger clone, so this may be a sequencing read error. In the same sample, other DNA sequences code for this CDR3. V usage is TRBV30 and J usage is TRBJ1-1; D remains ambiguous. This CDR3 is built from 13 residues. CDR1 is GTSNPN and CDR2 is SVGIG in the germline V gene (reference sequence). The V gene lost 3 bases and the J gene lost 1 base, with 9 bases spanning the gap. CDR3 bases: TGTGCCTGGAGGTTCCAGTCGAACACTGAAGCTTTCTTT. Residues: CAWRFQSNTEAFF.

The J gene is TRBJ2-7, the V gene TRBV20-1; 7 bases align to TRBD2. V gave up 4 bases and J gave up 5 bases; unmatched junction bases: 14. CDR3 length: 15 residues. Germline V gene sequence: CDR1 DFQATT, CDR2 SNEGSKA (reference sequence). The CDR3 here is CSATGTIRDLDEQYF. The CDR3 DNA reads as TGCAGTGCTACCGGGACTATCCGAGATCTGGACGAGCAGTACTTC.

Points on this clone: A much more abundant neighbour one base away suggests this may be a read error. The V gene is TRBV11-2, the J gene TRBJ2-2; 9 bases are shared with TRBD2. The CDR3 loop spans 16 amino acids. The germline gives CDR1 SGHAT, CDR2 FQNNGV. The CDR3 loop reads CASSLGGRARTGEPFF. DNA of the CDR3: TGTGCCAGCAGCTTAGGCGGGAGGGCCAGAACCGGGGAGCCGTTTTTT.

This chain connects TRBV27 to TRBJ2-1; 7 bases match TRBD2. Germline CDR1 is MNHEY and CDR2 is SMNVEV (reference sequence). With 4 bases clipped from V and 1 base from J, the junction kept 4 bases outside the gene matches. The length of the CDR3 is 15 residues. In nucleotides, the CDR3 is TGTGCCAGCAGTTACGGGAGGTTTTCCTACAATGAGCAGTTCTTC. Translating gives CASSYGRFSYNEQFF.

This clone is classed as medium-sized. The CDR3, as DNA: TGCAGTGCCCCGAAACAGGGGGGAAACACCGGGGAGCTGTTTTTT. It translates to CSAPKQGGNTGELFF. V gene TRBV20-1 combines with J gene TRBJ2-2, with 8 bases identical to TRBD1. Looked up from germline, CDR1 is DFQATT and CDR2 is SNEGSKA (reference sequence). This CDR3 contains 15 residues. Trimming at V came to 6 bases and at J to 2 bases, leaving 8 bases not matched to a gene.

This clone occurred a few times. A junction boundary mismatches the germline segment, possibly from a read error. The chain employs TRBV7-2 and TRBJ2-3, with a possible D match to TRBD2 (5 bases). Germline CDR1 reads SGHTA; CDR2 reads FQGNSA. The CDR3 is 17 residues long. CDR3 region: CASSLAPPLLSTDTQYF. CDR3 in DNA: TGTGCCAGCAGCCTAGCCCCCCCGCTACTTAGCACAGATACGCAGTATTTT.

CDR3 DNA sequence: TGTGCCAGCAGTGTGGGCAGGTCTGTCTACGAGCAGTACTTC. Residues: CASSVGRSVYEQYF. The chain links TRBV6-1 to TRBJ2-7; no clear D gene. CDR1 MNHNS and CDR2 SASEGT come from the germline V gene. Between the trimmed V and J ends, which lost 4 bases and 3 bases, there was a span of 13 bases. The CDR3 runs 14 residues.

V gene TRBV4-1 combines with J gene TRBJ1-6; D unclear. The germline V gene encodes CDR1 MGHRA and CDR2 YSYEKL. Trimming shortened V by 1 base and J by 5 bases, and 6 bases separated the two germline ends. The CDR3 totals 14 residues. CDR3: CASSQVDDNSPLHF. CDR3 nucleotides: TGCGCCAGCAGCCAAGTGGATGATAATTCACCCCTCCACTTT.

This clone was counted at least ten times. The chain uses TRBV20-1 and TRBJ2-1, with 8 nucleotides matching TRBD2. The trim removed 7 bases at V and 7 bases at J, leaving 6 bases unmatched. This CDR3 comprises 12 residues. Germline V CDR1 and CDR2: DFQATT, SNEGSKA (reference sequence). CDR3 sequence: CSVLLAENEQFF. Here the CDR3 DNA reads TGCAGTGTTTTACTAGCGGAAAATGAGCAGTTCTTC.

This clone was observed at least ten times. Since a much larger clone is just one base distant, this may be a read error. This same CDR3 is encoded by further DNA sequences in the sample. The gene calls are TRBV28 and TRBJ1-1, with D uncertain. This CDR3 is 13 amino acids long. Germline V gene data show CDR1 as MDHEN and CDR2 as SYDVKM. V gave up 5 bases and J gave up 5 bases, with 12 bases separating them. CDR3 in amino acids: CASSTTWVTEAFF. The CDR3 DNA reads as TGTGCCAGCAGTACTACATGGGTTACTGAAGCTTTCTTT.

This clone was counted many times. The chain combines TRBV10-3 with TRBJ1-1; weak D call: TRBD1 (5 bases). This CDR3 is 13 amino acids long. Germline V lookup: CDR1 ENHRY, CDR2 SYGVKD. With 11 bases removed from V and 2 bases from J, the gap between germline ends came to 15 bases. CDR3 sequence reads: CASRGEKNTEAFF. CDR3 DNA sequence: TGTGCCTCCCGAGGGGAGAAAAACACTGAAGCTTTCTTT.

This clone was counted a few times. As DNA, the CDR3 is TGTGCCAGCAGTCTCTCAACAGGGGGGACGAACACCGGGGAGCTGTTTTTT. Encoded protein: CASSLSTGGTNTGELFF. This chain connects TRBV6-4 to TRBJ2-2; 8 positions agree with TRBD1. The CDR3 runs 17 residues. V gave up 5 bases and J gave up 0 bases; unmatched junction bases: 8. Germline V gene sequence: CDR1 MRHNA, CDR2 SNTAGT.

This clone has at least ten counts. This rearrangement joins TRBV12-5 to TRBJ2-7, with TRBD1 matching 8 bases. The ends lost 6 bases at V and 2 bases at J; junction bases unmatched: 12. The CDR3 totals 16 residues. Looked up from germline, CDR1 is LGHNT and CDR2 is FRNRAP. The CDR3 here is CASGLRQGPRTYEQYF. The CDR3 DNA follows: TGTGCTAGTGGACTCCGACAGGGGCCCCGAACCTACGAGCAGTACTTC.

To note about this clone: At one end the junction does not follow the germline gene, possibly because of a read error. The chain uses TRBV20-1 and TRBJ2-7; TRBD2 agrees at 8 bases. This CDR3 has 17 amino acids. Germline V gene lookup returns CDR1 DFQATT and CDR2 SNEGSKA (reference sequence). Here the CDR3 DNA reads TGCAGTGCTAGAGGAATAGCGGGGTCCACGGGGTGGTACGATCAGTACTTC. Translation: CSARGIAGSTGWYDQYF.

This clone is medium-sized (0.01 to 0.1%) within its sample. The V and J genes are TRBV19 and TRBJ1-4; 8 positions agree with TRBD1. V lost 9 bases and J lost 6; bases outside the gene matches: 21. The germline CDR1 and CDR2 sequences are LNHDA and SQIVND (reference sequence). The CDR3 has 18 residues. In nucleotides, the CDR3 is TGTGCCAGGCGGGCTTCGGGACAGGAATATACTGGGGATGAAAAACTGTTTTTT. The encoded protein is CARRASGQEYTGDEKLFF.

This clone came up many times. The CDR3 sequence is CASNPINIQYF. CDR3 coding DNA: TGTGCCAGCAATCCGATAAACATTCAGTACTTC. This chain joins TRBV2 and TRBJ2-4, with D unclear. Germline CDR1 SNHLY, CDR2 FYNNEI. This CDR3 spans 11 amino acids. Trimming pared 7 bases from V and 6 bases from J, leaving 7 bases between.

V is TRBV20-1 and J is TRBJ1-2; tentative D call: TRBD1 (6 bases). CDR1 is DFQATT, CDR2 SNEGSKA, per germline (reference sequence). The CDR3 extends over 16 amino acids. V lost 0 bases and J lost 6, with 20 bases in between. The CDR3 DNA is TGCAGTGCTAGAGATTTAAATAGGGGGGCTGGAGATGGCTACACCTTC. This encodes CSARDLNRGAGDGYTF.